The source of this TCR beta chain is a study of early T cells in non-severe SARS-CoV-2 infection. Study as a whole: Bulk RNA taken from unsorted whole blood was sequenced, leaving chains unpaired. Study results and limitations: VDJdb matching, biased toward anti-spike CD8 responses, missed private and CD4 specificities.

This clonotype turned up a few times. Its antigen is not known. V lost 0 bases to trimming and J lost 2 bases, with 9 bases between them. The CDR3 contains 15 residues. The germline V gene encodes CDR1 MRHNA and CDR2 SNTAGT. Separate cDNA molecules each had unique molecular identifiers attached to them. TCRdb re-called the 5' RACE reads with MiXCR, one entry per CDR3 protein. The sample lists under 30,000 distinct CDR3 sequences, about 5% seen once, with 10% to 14% in the top ten. The clonotype was recovered from an adult who was a healthcare worker with PCR-confirmed SARS-CoV-2 infection or an uninfected control (not recorded which). Sequenced material: whole blood. The rearrangement joins TRBV6-4 to TRBJ2-3; no clear D. CDR3 amino acids: CASSDSIGHTDTQYF. CDR3 nucleotide sequence: TGTGCCAGCAGTGACTCCATTGGGCACACAGATACGCAGTATTTT.